These 2 T cell receptor beta chains came from one sample sequenced in a study of T cell responses to AZD1222 COVID-19 vaccine. Some clones are missing from TCRdb's copy, which holds only in-frame ones; the method was immunoSEQ multiplex PCR. The sample lists 120,000 or so clones, about 90% seen once, with over 1.5% in the top ten. Sample: peripheral blood, taken on day 0 of AZD1222 vaccination. These receptor sequences come from an adult in good health.

The V gene is TRBV5-1, the J gene TRBJ1-1; D might be TRBD1 (6 bases). The germline gives CDR1 SGHRS, CDR2 YFSETQ. The CDR3 contains 13 residues. Trimming removed 0 bases at V and 4 bases at J, with 7 bases between. CDR3 nucleotide sequence: TGCGCCAGCAGCTTGGAGGGGGTCACTGAAGCTTTCTTT. Protein product: CASSLEGVTEAFF.

This chain joins TRBV6-1 and TRBJ1-2; D remains unclear. This CDR3 is built from 14 residues. Deletions cut 1 base from V and 4 bases from J, with 10 bases between. Germline V CDR1 and CDR2: MNHNS, SASEGT. CDR3 sequence: CASSEGEPRYGYTF. DNA of the CDR3: TGTGCCAGCAGTGAAGGAGAGCCTCGCTATGGCTACACCTTC.